This T cell receptor (beta chain) was identified during a study of cytomegalovirus exposure and HLA in healthy donors. About the research overall: In a later analysis, the approximately 120 validation repertoires were reported to have used the same platform as the 550 to 850 first-cohort repertoires.

Sequencing used immunoSEQ multiplex PCR; TCRdb keeps in-frame clones, though not all of them. The table lists about 110,000 clones, approximately 87% of them singletons. Of note for this clone: No antigen is known for it.

Study conclusions and caveats: Many donors shared some public TCRs, even though most TCR sequences were rare.

The receptor's source is a woman aged 25 to 39 in good health and CMV-seropositive. Sequenced: PBMCs.

The CDR3 loop is CASSVVQGNGETQYF. The CDR3 DNA follows: TGTGCCAGCAGTGTAGTACAGGGTAATGGAGAGACCCAGTACTTC. J is TRBJ2-5 and V is TRBV6-1; TRBD1 might be the D (6 bases). Trimming took 4 bases from V and 4 from J, leaving 16 bases between them. Germline values: CDR1 MNHNS, CDR2 SASEGT. The CDR3 covers 15 residues.